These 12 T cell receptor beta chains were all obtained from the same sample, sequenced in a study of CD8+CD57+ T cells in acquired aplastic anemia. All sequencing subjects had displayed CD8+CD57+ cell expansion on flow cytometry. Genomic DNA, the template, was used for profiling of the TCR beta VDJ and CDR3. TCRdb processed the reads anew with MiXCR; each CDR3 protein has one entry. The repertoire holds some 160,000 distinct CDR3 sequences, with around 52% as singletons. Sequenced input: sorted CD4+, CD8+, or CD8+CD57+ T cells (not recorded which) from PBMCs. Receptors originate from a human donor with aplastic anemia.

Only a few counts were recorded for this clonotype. This CDR3 is CAISSGDWTYEQYF. The CDR3 DNA sequence: TGTGCCATCAGCTCAGGGGACTGGACCTACGAGCAGTACTTC. This chain uses TRBV10-3 with TRBJ2-7, with D possibly being TRBD1 or TRBD2 (6 bases each). This CDR3 comprises 14 residues. Per germline, CDR1 ENHRY and CDR2 SYGVKD. The V and J ends lost 6 bases and 2 bases respectively, with 14 bases between them.

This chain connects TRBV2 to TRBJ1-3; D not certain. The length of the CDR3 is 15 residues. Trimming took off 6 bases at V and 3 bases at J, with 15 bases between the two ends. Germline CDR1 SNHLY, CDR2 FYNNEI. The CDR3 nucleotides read TGTGCCAGCAGACAGAGACACGTACTTGGAAACACCATATATTTT. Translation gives CASRQRHVLGNTIYF.

CDR3 loop: CASSLALLGDTQYF. The CDR3 DNA is TGTGCCAGCAGTCTCGCCCTTTTAGGAGATACGCAGTATTTT. J is TRBJ2-3 and V is TRBV6-1; D ambiguous. This CDR3 has 14 residues. V shed 5 bases and J shed 5 bases, with 14 bases lying between them. Germline assignment: CDR1 MNHNS and CDR2 SASEGT.

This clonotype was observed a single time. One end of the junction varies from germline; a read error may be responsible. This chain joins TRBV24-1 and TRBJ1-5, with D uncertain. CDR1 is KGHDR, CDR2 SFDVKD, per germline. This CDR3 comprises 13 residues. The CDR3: CASRELGKQPQHF. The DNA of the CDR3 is TGTGCCAGCAGAGAGCTGGGCAAGCAGCCCCAGCATTTT.

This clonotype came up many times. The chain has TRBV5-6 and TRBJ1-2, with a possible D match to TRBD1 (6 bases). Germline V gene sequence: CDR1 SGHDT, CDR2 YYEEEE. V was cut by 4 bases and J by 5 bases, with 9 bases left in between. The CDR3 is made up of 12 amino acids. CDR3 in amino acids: CASSRGAYGYTF. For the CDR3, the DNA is TGTGCCAGCAGCCGGGGGGCGTATGGCTACACCTTC.

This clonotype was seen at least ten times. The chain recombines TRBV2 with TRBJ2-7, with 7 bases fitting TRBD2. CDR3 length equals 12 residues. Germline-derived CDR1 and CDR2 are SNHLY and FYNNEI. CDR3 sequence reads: CGQASGLYEQYF. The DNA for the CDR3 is TGTGGGCAGGCTAGCGGCCTCTACGAGCAGTACTTC. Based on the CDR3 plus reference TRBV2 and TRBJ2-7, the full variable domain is EPEVTQTPSHQVTQMGQEVILRCVPISNHLYFYWYRQILGQKVEFLVSFYNNEISEKSEIFDDQFSVERPDGSNFTLKIRSTKLEDSAMYFCGQASGLYEQYFGPGTRLTVT.

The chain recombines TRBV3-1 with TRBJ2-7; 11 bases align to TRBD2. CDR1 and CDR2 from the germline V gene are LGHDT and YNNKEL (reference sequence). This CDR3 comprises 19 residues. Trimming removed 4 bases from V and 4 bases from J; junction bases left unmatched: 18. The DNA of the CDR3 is TGTGCCAGCAGCCTAAACCTACCCAAACTAGCGGGAGCCGTATACGAGCAGTACTTC. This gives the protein CASSLNLPKLAGAVYEQYF.

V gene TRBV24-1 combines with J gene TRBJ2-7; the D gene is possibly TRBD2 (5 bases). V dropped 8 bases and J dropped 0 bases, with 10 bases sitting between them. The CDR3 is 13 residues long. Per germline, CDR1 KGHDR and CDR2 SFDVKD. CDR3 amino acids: CATTLAGSYEQYF. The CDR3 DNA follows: TGTGCCACCACCCTGGCGGGCTCCTACGAGCAGTACTTC.

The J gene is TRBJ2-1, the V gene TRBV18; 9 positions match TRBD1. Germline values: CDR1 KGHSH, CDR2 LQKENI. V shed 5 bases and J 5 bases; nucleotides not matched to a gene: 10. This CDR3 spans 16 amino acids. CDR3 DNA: TGTGCCAGCTCATTGCGCGTAACAGGGGGCCACAATGAGCAGTTCTTC. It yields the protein CASSLRVTGGHNEQFF.

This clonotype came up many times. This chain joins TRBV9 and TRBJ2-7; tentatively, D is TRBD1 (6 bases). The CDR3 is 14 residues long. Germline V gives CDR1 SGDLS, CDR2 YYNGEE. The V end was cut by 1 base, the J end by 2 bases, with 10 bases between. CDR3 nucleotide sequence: TGTGCCAGCAGCGTATTCCCAGGGGCCTACGAGCAGTACTTC. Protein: CASSVFPGAYEQYF. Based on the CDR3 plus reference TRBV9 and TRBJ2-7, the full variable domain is DSGVTQTPKHLITATGQRVTLRCSPRSGDLSVYWYQQSLDQGLQFLIQYYNGEERAKGNILERFSAQQFPDLHSELNLSSLELGDSALYFCASSVFPGAYEQYFGPGTRLTVT.

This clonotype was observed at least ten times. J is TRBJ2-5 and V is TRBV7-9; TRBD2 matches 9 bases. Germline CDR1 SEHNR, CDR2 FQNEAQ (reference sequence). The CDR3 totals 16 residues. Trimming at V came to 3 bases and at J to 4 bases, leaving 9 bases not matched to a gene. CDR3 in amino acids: CASSLGLAGVRETQYF. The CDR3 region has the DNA TGTGCCAGCAGCTTGGGTTTAGCGGGAGTGCGAGAGACCCAGTACTTC.

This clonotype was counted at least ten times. CDR3 loop: CASSQVDRGVEQYF. The CDR3 DNA reads as TGTGCCAGCAGCCAAGTCGACAGGGGGGTCGAGCAGTACTTC. V usage is TRBV14 and J usage is TRBJ2-7, with 9 nucleotides matching TRBD1. J lost 6 bases, V lost 1 base, and 4 bases had no gene match. Germline V CDR1 and CDR2: SGHDN, FVKESK. The CDR3 consists of 14 residues. Looking up the rest from reference TRBV14 and TRBJ2-7 gives the full variable domain: EAGVTQFPSHSVIEKGQTVTLRCDPISGHDNLYWYRRVMGKEIKFLLHFVKESKQDESGMPNNRFLAERTGGTYSTLKVQPAELEDSGVYFCASSQVDRGVEQYFGPGTRLTVT.